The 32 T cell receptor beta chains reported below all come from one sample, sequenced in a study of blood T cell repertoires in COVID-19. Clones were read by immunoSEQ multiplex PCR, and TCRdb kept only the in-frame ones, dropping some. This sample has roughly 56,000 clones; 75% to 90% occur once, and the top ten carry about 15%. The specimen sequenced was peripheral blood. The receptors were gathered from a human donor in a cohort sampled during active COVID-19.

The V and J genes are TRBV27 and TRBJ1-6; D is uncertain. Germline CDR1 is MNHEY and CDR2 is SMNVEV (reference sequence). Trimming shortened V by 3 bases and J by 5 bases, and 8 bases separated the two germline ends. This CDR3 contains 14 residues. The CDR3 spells CASSLLQNNSPLHF. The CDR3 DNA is TGTGCCAGCAGTTTGTTGCAGAATAATTCACCCCTCCACTTT.

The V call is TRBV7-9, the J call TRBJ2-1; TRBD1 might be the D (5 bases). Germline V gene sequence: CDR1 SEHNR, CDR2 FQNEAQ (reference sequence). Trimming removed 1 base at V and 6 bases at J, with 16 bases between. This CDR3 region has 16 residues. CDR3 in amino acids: CASSLERRVQVNEQFF. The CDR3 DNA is TGTGCCAGCAGCTTAGAGAGGCGAGTACAGGTCAATGAGCAGTTCTTC.

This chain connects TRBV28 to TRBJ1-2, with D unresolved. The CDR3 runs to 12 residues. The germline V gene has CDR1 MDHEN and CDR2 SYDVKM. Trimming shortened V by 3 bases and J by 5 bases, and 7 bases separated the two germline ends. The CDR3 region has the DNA TGTGCCAGCAGTTTCGGCAGGTATGGCTACACCTTC. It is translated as CASSFGRYGYTF.

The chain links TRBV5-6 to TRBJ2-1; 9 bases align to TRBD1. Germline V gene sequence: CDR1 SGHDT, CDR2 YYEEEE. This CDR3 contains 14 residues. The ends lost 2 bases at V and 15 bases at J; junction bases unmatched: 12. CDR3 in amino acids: CASSFQPTGQGSFF. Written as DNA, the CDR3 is TGTGCCAGCAGCTTTCAGCCAACGGGACAGGGTTCGTTCTTC. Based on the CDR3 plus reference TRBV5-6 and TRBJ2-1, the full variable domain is DAGVTQSPTHLIKTRGQQVTLRCSPKSGHDTVSWYQQALGQGPQFIFQYYEEEERQRGNFPDRFSGHQFPNYSSELNVNALLLGDSALYLCASSFQPTGQGSFFGPGTRLTVL.

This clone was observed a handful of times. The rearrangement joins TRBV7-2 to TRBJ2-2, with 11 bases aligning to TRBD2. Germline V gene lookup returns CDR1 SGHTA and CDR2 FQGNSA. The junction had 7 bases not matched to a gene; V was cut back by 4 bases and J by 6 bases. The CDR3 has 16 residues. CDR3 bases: TGTGCCAGCAGCTCCTATAGCGGGAGGGCCTCCGGGGAGCTGTTTTTT. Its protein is CASSSYSGRASGELFF.

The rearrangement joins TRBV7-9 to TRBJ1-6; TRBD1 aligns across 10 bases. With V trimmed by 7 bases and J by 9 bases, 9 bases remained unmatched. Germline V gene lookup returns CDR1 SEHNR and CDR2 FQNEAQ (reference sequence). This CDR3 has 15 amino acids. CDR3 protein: CASKTGGAESSPLHF. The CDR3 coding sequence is TGTGCCAGCAAGACAGGGGGCGCAGAAAGTTCACCCCTCCACTTT.

The chain's CDR3 is CAISESSGNSPLHF. DNA of the CDR3: TGTGCCATCAGTGAGTCTTCAGGGAATTCACCCCTCCACTTT. The gene calls are TRBV10-3 and TRBJ1-6, with a possible D match to TRBD1 (5 bases). Germline-derived CDR1 and CDR2 are ENHRY and SYGVKD. The CDR3 spans 14 residues. V lost 0 bases and J lost 7, with 7 bases in between.

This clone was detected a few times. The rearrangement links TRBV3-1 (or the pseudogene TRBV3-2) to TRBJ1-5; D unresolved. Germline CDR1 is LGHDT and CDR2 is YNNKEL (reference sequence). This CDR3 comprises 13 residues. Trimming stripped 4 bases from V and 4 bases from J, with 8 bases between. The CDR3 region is CASSRVANQPQHF. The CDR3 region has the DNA TGTGCCAGCAGCCGTGTCGCGAATCAGCCCCAGCATTTT.

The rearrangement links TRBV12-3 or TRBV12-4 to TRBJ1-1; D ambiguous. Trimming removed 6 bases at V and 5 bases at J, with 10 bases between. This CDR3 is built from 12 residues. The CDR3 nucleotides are TGTGCCAGCAGCCACGGTCGGACTGAAGCTTTCTTT. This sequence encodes CASSHGRTEAFF.

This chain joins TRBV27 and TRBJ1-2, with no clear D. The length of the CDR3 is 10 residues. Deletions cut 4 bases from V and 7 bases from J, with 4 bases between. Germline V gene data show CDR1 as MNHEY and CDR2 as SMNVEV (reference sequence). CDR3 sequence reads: CASSSCGYTF. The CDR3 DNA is TGTGCCAGCAGTTCTTGTGGCTACACCTTC.

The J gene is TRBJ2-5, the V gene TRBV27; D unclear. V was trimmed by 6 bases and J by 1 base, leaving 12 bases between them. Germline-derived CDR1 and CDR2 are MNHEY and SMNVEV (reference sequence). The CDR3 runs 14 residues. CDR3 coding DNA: TGTGCCAGCAGCCGAGCTCCTTCCCAAGAGACCCAGTACTTC. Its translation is CASSRAPSQETQYF.

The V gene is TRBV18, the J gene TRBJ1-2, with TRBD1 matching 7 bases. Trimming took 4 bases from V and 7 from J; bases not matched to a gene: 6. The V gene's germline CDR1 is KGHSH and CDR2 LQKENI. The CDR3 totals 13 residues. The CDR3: CASSLEQGFGYTF. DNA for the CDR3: TGTGCCAGCTCACTCGAACAGGGGTTTGGCTACACCTTC.

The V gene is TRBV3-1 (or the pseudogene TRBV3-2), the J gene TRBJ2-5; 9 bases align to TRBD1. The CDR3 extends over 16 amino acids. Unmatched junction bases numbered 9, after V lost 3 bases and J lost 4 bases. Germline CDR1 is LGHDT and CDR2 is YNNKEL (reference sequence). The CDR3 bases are TGTGCCAGCAGCCATCTAAAGGGACAGGGAGGAGAGACCCAGTACTTC. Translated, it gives CASSHLKGQGGETQYF.

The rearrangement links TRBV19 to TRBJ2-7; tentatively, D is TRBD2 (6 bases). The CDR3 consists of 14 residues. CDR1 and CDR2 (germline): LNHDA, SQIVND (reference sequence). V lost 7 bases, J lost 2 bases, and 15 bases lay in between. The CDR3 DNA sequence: TGTGCCAGTACTCCCGGGACTCCCACCTACGAGCAGTACTTC. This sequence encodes CASTPGTPTYEQYF.

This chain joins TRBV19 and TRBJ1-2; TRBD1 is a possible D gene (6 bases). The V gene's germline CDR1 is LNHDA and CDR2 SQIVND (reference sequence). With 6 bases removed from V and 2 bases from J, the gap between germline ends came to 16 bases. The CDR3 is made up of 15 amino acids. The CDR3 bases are TGTGCCAGTAGGGGATTGGACAGTCTGAACTATGGCTACACCTTC. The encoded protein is CASRGLDSLNYGYTF.

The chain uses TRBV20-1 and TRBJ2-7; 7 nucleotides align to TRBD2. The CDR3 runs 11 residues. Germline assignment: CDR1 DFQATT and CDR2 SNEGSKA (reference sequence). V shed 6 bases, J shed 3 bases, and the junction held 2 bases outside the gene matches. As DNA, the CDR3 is TGCAGTGCAAGGGACTACTACGAGCAGTACTTC. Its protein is CSARDYYEQYF.

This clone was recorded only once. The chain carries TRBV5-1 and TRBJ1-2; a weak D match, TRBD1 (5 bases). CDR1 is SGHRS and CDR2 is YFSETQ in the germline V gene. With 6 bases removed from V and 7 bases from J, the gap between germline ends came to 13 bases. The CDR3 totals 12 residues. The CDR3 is CASTGISSGYTF. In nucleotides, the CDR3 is TGCGCCAGCACAGGGATTTCGAGTGGCTACACCTTC. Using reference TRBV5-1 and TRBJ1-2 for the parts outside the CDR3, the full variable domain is KAGVTQTPRYLIKTRGQQVTLSCSPISGHRSVSWYQQTPGQGLQFLFEYFSETQRNKGNFPGRFSGRQFSNSRSEMNVSTLELGDSALYLCASTGISSGYTFGSGTRLTVV.

CDR3 sequence (DNA): TGTGCCAGCACCGAGACAGGGGAGGACGAGCAGTACTTC. As protein: CASTETGEDEQYF. The rearrangement uses TRBV6-6 and TRBJ2-7; 8 bases match TRBD1. CDR3 length: 13 amino acids. After removal of 7 bases from V and 5 bases from J, the junction contained 7 bases not matched to a gene. The germline V gene has CDR1 MNHNY and CDR2 SVGAGI (reference sequence).

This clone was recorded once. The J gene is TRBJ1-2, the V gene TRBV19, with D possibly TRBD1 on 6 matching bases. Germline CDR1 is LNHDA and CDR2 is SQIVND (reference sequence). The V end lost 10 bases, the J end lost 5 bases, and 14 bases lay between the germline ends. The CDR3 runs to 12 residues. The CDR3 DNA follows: TGTGCCACTCGACAGGCGCCTTATGGCTACACCTTC. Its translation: CATRQAPYGYTF. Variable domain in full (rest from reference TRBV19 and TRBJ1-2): DGGITQSPKYLFRKEGQNVTLSCEQNLNHDAMYWYRQDPGQGLRLIYYSQIVNDFQKGDIAEGYSVSREKKESFPLTVTSAQKNPTAFYLCATRQAPYGYTFGSGTRLTVV.

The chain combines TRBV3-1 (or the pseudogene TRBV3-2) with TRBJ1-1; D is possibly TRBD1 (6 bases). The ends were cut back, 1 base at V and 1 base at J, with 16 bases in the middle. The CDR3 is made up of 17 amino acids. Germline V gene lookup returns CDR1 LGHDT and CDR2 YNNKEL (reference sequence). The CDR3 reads CASSQARGRGGNTEAFF. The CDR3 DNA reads TGTGCCAGCAGCCAAGCAAGGGGAAGGGGGGGGAACACTGAAGCTTTCTTT.

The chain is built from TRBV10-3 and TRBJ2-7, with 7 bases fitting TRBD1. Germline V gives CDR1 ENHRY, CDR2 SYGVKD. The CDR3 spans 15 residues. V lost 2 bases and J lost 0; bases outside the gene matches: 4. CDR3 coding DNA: TGTGCCATCAGTGAGAGAACAGGGGTCTCCTACGAGCAGTACTTC. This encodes CAISERTGVSYEQYF.

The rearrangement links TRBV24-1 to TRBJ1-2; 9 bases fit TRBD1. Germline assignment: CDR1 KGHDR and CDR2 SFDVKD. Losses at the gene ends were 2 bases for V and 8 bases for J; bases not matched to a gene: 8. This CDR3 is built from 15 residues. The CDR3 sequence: CATSDSGQGLRGYTF. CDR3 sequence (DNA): TGTGCCACCAGTGATTCGGGACAGGGATTACGGGGCTACACCTTC.

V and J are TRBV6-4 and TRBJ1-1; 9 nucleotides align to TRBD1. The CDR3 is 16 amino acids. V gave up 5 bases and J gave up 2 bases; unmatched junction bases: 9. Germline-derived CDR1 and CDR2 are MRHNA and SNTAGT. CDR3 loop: CASSPDRGVRNTEAFF. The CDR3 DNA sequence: TGTGCCAGCAGTCCCGACAGGGGGGTCCGCAACACTGAAGCTTTCTTT.

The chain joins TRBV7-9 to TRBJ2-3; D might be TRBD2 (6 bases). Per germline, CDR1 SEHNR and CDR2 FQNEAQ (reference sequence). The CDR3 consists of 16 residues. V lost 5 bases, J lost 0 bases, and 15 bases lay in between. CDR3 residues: CASSRWAGSSTDTQYF. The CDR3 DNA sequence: TGTGCCAGCAGCCGATGGGCGGGATCTAGCACAGATACGCAGTATTTT.

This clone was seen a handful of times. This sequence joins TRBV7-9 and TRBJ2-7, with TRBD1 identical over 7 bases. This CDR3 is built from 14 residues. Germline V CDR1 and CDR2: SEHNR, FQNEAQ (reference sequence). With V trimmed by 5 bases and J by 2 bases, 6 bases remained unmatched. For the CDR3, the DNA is TGTGCCAGCAGCCCGGGGACAGTTACCTACGAGCAGTACTTC. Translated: CASSPGTVTYEQYF.

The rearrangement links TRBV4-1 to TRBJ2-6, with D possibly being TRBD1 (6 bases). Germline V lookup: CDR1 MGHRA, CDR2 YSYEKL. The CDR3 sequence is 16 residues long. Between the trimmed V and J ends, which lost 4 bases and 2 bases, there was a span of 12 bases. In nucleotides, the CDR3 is TGCGCCAGCAGCCTCACTGCAGGGGCTGGGGCCAACGTCCTGACTTTC. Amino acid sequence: CASSLTAGAGANVLTF.

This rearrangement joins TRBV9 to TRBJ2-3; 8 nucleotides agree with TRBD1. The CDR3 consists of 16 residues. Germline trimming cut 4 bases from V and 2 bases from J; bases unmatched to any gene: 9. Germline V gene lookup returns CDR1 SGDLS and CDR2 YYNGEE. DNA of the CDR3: TGTGCCAGCAGCCTACAGGGGGGCCTATTCACAGATACGCAGTATTTT. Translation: CASSLQGGLFTDTQYF.

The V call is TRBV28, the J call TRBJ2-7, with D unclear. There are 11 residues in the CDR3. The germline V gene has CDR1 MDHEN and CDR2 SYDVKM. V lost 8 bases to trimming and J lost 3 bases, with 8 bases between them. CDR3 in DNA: TGTGCCAGCTCCCTATTCTACGAGCAGTACTTC. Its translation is CASSLFYEQYF.

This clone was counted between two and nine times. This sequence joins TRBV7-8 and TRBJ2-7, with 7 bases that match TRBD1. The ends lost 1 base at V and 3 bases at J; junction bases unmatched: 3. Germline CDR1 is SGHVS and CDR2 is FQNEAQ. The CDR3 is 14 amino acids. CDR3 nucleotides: TGTGCCAGCAGCTTAGGCAGGGGGTACTACGAGCAGTACTTC. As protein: CASSLGRGYYEQYF.

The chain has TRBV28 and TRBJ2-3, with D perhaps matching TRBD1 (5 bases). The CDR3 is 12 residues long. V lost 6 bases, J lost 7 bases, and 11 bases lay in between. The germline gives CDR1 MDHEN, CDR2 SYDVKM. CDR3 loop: CASSPGYYTQYF. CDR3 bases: TGTGCCAGCAGCCCAGGGTACTATACGCAGTATTTT.

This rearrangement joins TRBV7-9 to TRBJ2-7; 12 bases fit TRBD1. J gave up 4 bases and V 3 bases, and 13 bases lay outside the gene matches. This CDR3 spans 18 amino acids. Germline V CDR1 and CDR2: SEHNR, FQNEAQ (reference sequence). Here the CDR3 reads CASSFRWGRDRGPYEQYF. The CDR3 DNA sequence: TGTGCCAGCAGCTTCCGCTGGGGACGGGACAGGGGGCCATACGAGCAGTACTTC.

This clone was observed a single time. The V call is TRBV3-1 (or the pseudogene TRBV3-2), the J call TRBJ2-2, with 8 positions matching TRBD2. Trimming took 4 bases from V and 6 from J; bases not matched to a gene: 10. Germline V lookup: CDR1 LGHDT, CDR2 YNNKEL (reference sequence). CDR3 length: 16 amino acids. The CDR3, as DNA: TGTGCCAGCAGCCCTCGATTAGCGGGATTCCCCGGGGAGCTGTTTTTT. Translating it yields CASSPRLAGFPGELFF.